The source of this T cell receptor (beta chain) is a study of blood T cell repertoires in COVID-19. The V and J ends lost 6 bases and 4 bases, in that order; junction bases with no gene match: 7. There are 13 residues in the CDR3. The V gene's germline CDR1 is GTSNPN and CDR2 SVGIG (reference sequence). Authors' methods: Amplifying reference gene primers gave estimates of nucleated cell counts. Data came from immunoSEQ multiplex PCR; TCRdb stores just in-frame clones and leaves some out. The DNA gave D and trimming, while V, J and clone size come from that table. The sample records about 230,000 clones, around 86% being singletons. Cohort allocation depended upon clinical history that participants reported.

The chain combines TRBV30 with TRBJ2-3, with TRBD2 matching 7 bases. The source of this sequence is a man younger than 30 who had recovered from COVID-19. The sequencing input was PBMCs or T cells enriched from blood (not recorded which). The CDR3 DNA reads TGTGCCTGCGGCGGGAGTGGGCCAGATACGCAGTATTTT. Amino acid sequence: CACGGSGPDTQYF. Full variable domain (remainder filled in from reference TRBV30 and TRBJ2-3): SQTIHQWPATLVQPVGSPLSLECTVEGTSNPNLYWYRQAAGRGLQLLFYSVGIGQISSEVPQNLSASRPQDRQFILSSKKLLLSDSGFYLCACGGSGPDTQYFGPGTRLTVL.